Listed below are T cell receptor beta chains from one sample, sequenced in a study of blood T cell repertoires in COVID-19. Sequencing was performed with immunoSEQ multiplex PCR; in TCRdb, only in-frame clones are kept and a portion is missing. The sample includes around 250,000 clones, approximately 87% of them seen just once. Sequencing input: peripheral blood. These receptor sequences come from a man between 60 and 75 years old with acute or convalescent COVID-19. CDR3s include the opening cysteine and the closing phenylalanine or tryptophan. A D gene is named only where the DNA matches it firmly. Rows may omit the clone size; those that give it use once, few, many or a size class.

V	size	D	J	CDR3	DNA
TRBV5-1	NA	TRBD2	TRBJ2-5	CASSLSGLAGEETQYF	TGCGCCAGCAGCTTGTCGGGCCTAGCGGGGGAAGAGACCCAGTACTTC
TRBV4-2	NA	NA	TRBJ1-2	CASSQDPNSYGYTF	TGTGCCAGCAGCCAAGATCCCAACAGCTATGGCTACACCTTC
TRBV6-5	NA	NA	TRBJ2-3	CASSSTAVPTDTQYF	TGTGCCAGCAGTTCAACTGCCGTCCCCACAGATACGCAGTATTTT
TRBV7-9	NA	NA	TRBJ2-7	CASSSTIRLVPEQYF	TGTGCCAGCAGCTCGACTATCCGACTAGTACCCGAGCAGTACTTC
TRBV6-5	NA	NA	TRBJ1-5	CASSYRTPRGQPQHF	TGTGCCAGCAGTTATAGGACACCACGCGGTCAGCCCCAGCATTTT
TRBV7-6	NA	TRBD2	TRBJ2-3	CASSDGREGPDTQYF	TGTGCCAGCAGCGACGGCCGGGAGGGTCCAGATACGCAGTATTTT
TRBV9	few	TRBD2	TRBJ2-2	CASSVVALAGGNTGELFF	TGTGCCAGCAGCGTAGTGGCACTAGCGGGAGGTAACACCGGGGAGCTGTTTTTT
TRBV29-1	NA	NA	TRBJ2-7	CSVEGSGLAYEQYF	TGCAGCGTTGAAGGCTCGGGTCTAGCCTACGAGCAGTACTTC
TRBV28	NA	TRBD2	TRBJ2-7	CASSPEGQIGLAGRYEQYF	TGTGCCAGCAGTCCCGAGGGACAGATAGGACTAGCGGGAAGATACGAGCAGTACTTC
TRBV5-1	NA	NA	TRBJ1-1	CASSLYDTEAFF	TGCGCCAGCAGCTTGTATGACACTGAAGCTTTCTTT
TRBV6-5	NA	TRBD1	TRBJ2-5	CASRYRGAETQYF	TGTGCCAGCAGATACAGGGGCGCGGAGACCCAGTACTTC
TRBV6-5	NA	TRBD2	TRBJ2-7	CASLRGLAGPYEQYF	TGTGCCAGTCTGAGGGGACTAGCGGGACCCTACGAGCAGTACTTC
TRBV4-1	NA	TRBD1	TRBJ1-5	CASAWTGSNQPQHF	TGCGCCAGCGCATGGACAGGGTCCAATCAGCCCCAGCATTTT
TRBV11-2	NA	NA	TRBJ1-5	CASSFGQSNQPQHF	TGTGCCAGCAGCTTTGGCCAGTCTAATCAGCCCCAGCATTTT
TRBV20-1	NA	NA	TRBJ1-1	CSASRGNTEAFF	TGCAGTGCTAGTCGGGGAAACACTGAAGCTTTCTTT
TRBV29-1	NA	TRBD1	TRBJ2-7	CSVTTGGYEQYF	TGCAGCGTAACGACAGGGGGTTACGAGCAGTACTTC
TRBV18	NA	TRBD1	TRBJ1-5	CASSPTGGINQPQHF	TGTGCCAGCTCACCCACAGGGGGGATCAATCAGCCCCAGCATTTT
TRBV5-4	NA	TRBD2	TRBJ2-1	CASSAGLAGGPLPNEQFF	TGTGCCAGCAGCGCAGGACTAGCGGGAGGGCCCCTTCCCAATGAGCAGTTCTTC
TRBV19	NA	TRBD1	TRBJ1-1	CASRTGQGTEAFF	TGTGCCAGTAGAACGGGACAGGGCACTGAAGCTTTCTTT
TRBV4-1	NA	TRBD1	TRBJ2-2	CASSHPGGITTGELFF	TGCGCCAGCAGCCATCCAGGGGGTATAACCACCGGGGAGCTGTTTTTT
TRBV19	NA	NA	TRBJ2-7	CASSIDNHYEQYF	TGTGCCAGTAGTATTGACAACCATTACGAGCAGTACTTC
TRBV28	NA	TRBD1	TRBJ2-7	CASSYRGPYEQYF	TGTGCCAGCAGTTACAGGGGGCCCTACGAGCAGTACTTC
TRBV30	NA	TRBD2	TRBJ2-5	CAWTGGGTSIGQAETQYF	TGTGCCTGGACAGGGGGTGGGACTAGCATCGGACAAGCGGAGACCCAGTACTTC
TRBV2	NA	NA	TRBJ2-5	CASSDLLGGETQYF	TGTGCCAGCAGTGACCTACTAGGCGGAGAGACCCAGTACTTC
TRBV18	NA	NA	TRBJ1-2	CASSPRGRDGYTF	TGTGCCAGCTCACCCAGGGGTAGGGATGGCTACACCTTC
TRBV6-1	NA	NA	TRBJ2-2	CASSELWGANTGELFF	TGTGCCAGCAGTGAACTCTGGGGGGCGAACACCGGGGAGCTGTTTTTT
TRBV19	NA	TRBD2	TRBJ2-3	CASSVAGSTDTQYF	TGTGCCAGTAGCGTAGCGGGAAGCACAGATACGCAGTATTTT
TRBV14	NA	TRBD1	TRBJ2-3	CASSHPGQGGFSTDTQYF	TGTGCCAGCAGCCATCCGGGACAGGGGGGATTTAGCACAGATACGCAGTATTTT
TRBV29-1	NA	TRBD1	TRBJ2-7	CSVVSDRGSLARYEQYF	TGCAGCGTTGTGTCTGACAGGGGGTCGCTAGCGCGCTACGAGCAGTACTTC
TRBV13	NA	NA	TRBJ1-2	CASSLRRYGYTF	TGTGCCAGCAGCCTGAGGCGGTACGGCTACACCTTC
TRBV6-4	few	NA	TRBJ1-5	CASSPRGNQPQHF	TGTGCCAGCAGTCCTCGGGGCAATCAGCCCCAGCATTTT
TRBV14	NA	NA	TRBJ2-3	CASSPQKRTDTQYF	TGTGCCAGCAGCCCACAGAAAAGAACAGATACGCAGTATTTT
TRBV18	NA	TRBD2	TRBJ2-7	CASSPGTSGRLYEQYF	TGTGCCAGCTCACCCGGGACTAGCGGGAGACTGTACGAGCAGTACTTC
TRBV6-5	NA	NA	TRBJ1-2	CASSGGYWSGYTF	TGTGCCAGCAGCGGAGGGTACTGGTCTGGCTACACCTTC
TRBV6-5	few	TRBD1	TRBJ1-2	CASRIQGPSGYTF	TGTGCCAGCAGAATACAGGGGCCCTCTGGCTACACCTTC
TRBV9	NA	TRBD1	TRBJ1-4	CASSLGQAHEKLFF	TGTGCCAGCAGCCTCGGACAGGCTCATGAAAAACTGTTTTTT
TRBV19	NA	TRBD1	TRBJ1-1	CASSIKGQGALRTEAFF	TGTGCCAGTAGTATAAAGGGACAGGGGGCGTTGAGAACTGAAGCTTTCTTT
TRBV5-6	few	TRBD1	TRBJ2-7	CASSLQGAYEQYF	TGTGCCAGCAGTTTACAGGGGGCCTACGAGCAGTACTTC
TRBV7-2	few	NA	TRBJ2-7	CASSFGESSYEQYF	TGTGCCAGCAGCTTTGGGGAGAGCTCCTACGAGCAGTACTTC
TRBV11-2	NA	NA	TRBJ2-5	CASSLGGDGTQYF	TGTGCCAGCAGCTTAGGCGGGGACGGGACCCAGTACTTC
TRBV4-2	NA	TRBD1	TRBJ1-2	CASSQNAGTGVGYGYTF	TGTGCCAGCAGCCAAAACGCCGGGACAGGGGTGGGCTATGGCTACACCTTC